Each of the 18 T cell receptor beta chains below was sequenced from the same sample in a study of cytomegalovirus exposure and HLA in healthy donors. Primers: 60 Vbeta forward and 13 Jbeta reverse. Some clones are missing from TCRdb's copy, which holds only in-frame ones; the method was immunoSEQ multiplex PCR. The sample yields under 200,000 clones, around 80% seen once. Sequencing was done on a sample of PBMCs. All receptors derive from a male donor in good health and CMV-seropositive.

The V gene is TRBV9, the J gene TRBJ2-7; TRBD1 is a possible D gene (7 bases). Looked up from germline, CDR1 is SGDLS and CDR2 is YYNGEE. The CDR3 spans 14 residues. Between the trimmed V and J ends, which lost 4 bases and 0 bases, there was a span of 11 bases. The CDR3 DNA is TGTGCCAGCAGCCCAGGGGGGAGCTCCTACGAGCAGTACTTC. This gives the protein CASSPGGSSYEQYF.

The chain carries TRBV12-5 and TRBJ2-7; 8 positions agree with TRBD1. Germline-derived CDR1 and CDR2 are LGHNT and FRNRAP. Trimming cost V 4 bases and J 3 bases; bases outside gene matches: 8. CDR3 length: 15 amino acids. The CDR3 sequence is CASGSGTGFFYEQYF. CDR3 nucleotide sequence: TGTGCTAGTGGTTCCGGGACAGGTTTTTTCTACGAGCAGTACTTC.

The CDR3 loop is CASSALAGGLDTQYF. The CDR3 nucleotides are TGTGCCAGCAGCGCTCTAGCGGGAGGGCTAGATACGCAGTATTTT. The chain has TRBV9 and TRBJ2-3, with 12 nucleotides matching TRBD2. With V trimmed by 3 bases and J by 5 bases, 4 bases remained unmatched. This CDR3 has 15 amino acids. Germline V lookup: CDR1 SGDLS, CDR2 YYNGEE.

DNA for the CDR3: TGTGCCAGCAGCCCGGGGGGGGCATGGCAGCCCCAGCATTTT. Translating gives CASSPGGAWQPQHF. The V and J genes are TRBV5-6 and TRBJ1-5, with a weak D call TRBD1 (6 bases). The CDR3 sequence is 14 residues long. The V and J ends lost 4 bases and 7 bases respectively, with 15 bases between them. Germline lookup yields CDR1 SGHDT and CDR2 YYEEEE.

The V call is TRBV7-2, the J call TRBJ1-6, with TRBD1 matching over 10 bases. Germline V CDR1 and CDR2: SGHTA, FQGNSA. This CDR3 comprises 15 residues. The V and J ends lost 3 bases and 10 bases, in that order; junction bases with no gene match: 6. CDR3 loop: CASSFPGQGQSPLHF. The CDR3 DNA reads as TGTGCCAGCAGCTTTCCGGGACAGGGGCAGTCACCCCTCCACTTT. Complete variable domain (other parts from reference TRBV7-2 and TRBJ1-6): GAGVSQSPSNKVTEKGKDVELRCDPISGHTALYWYRQSLGQGLEFLIYFQGNSAPDKSGLPSDRFSAERTGGSVSTLTIQRTQQEDSAVYLCASSFPGQGQSPLHFGNGTRLTVT.

This chain connects TRBV9 to TRBJ2-3; a possible D gene is TRBD2 (7 bases). The CDR3 sequence is 16 residues long. Trimming cost V 2 bases and J 2 bases, with 15 bases left between them. Germline CDR1 and CDR2: SGDLS and YYNGEE. This CDR3 is CASSVIGGESTDTQYF. CDR3 DNA sequence: TGTGCCAGCAGCGTTATAGGGGGGGAGTCCACAGATACGCAGTATTTT. The complete variable domain, with remaining parts taken from reference TRBV9 and TRBJ2-3, reads DSGVTQTPKHLITATGQRVTLRCSPRSGDLSVYWYQQSLDQGLQFLIQYYNGEERAKGNILERFSAQQFPDLHSELNLSSLELGDSALYFCASSVIGGESTDTQYFGPGTRLTVL.

The V and J genes are TRBV18 and TRBJ2-7; 7 bases agree with TRBD2. After removal of 4 bases from V and 0 bases from J, the junction contained 3 bases not matched to a gene. CDR1 is KGHSH, CDR2 LQKENI, per germline. CDR3 length equals 14 residues. CDR3: CASSRAGSSYEQYF. DNA for the CDR3: TGTGCCAGCTCACGAGCGGGAAGCTCCTACGAGCAGTACTTC.

The rearrangement uses TRBV9 and TRBJ1-2; D unresolved. This CDR3 contains 13 residues. V lost 4 bases, J lost 0 bases, and 7 bases lay in between. Germline lookup yields CDR1 SGDLS and CDR2 YYNGEE. The CDR3 nucleotides read TGTGCCAGCAGCCGAGGAGCTAACTATGGCTACACCTTC. Amino acids: CASSRGANYGYTF.

This clone was seen a few times. The chain has TRBV2 and TRBJ2-7, with 12 bases matching TRBD2. The trim removed 0 bases at V and 9 bases at J, leaving 6 bases unmatched. This CDR3 comprises 15 residues. Germline-derived CDR1 and CDR2 are SNHLY and FYNNEI. The chain's CDR3 is CASSEALAGGRGQYF. The CDR3 coding sequence is TGTGCCAGCAGTGAAGCCCTAGCGGGAGGGCGTGGGCAGTACTTC.

This clone was found once. The CDR3 sequence: CSVGRDRDGYTF. CDR3 sequence (DNA): TGCAGCGTCGGCAGGGACAGGGATGGCTACACCTTC. The chain joins TRBV29-1 to TRBJ1-2, with 9 bases lining up with TRBD1. Germline V gene lookup returns CDR1 SQVTM and CDR2 ANQGSEA. Trimming removed 6 bases from V and 6 bases from J; junction bases left unmatched: 5. The CDR3 is made up of 12 amino acids.

The chain links TRBV19 to TRBJ1-5; 9 nucleotides agree with TRBD1. V was pared by 7 bases and J by 3 bases, with 7 bases of the junction left unmatched. The CDR3 is 15 amino acids. CDR1 is LNHDA and CDR2 is SQIVND in the germline V gene (reference sequence). The CDR3 DNA is TGTGCCAGTATAGCCGGGACAGGGATCAATCAGCCCCAGCATTTT. This translates into CASIAGTGINQPQHF.

The chain has TRBV9 and TRBJ2-6; 8 bases map to TRBD1. Germline CDR1 SGDLS, CDR2 YYNGEE. V gave up 3 bases and J gave up 4 bases; unmatched junction bases: 6. The CDR3 covers 16 residues. CDR3: CASSARQGTGANVLTF. CDR3 bases: TGTGCCAGCAGCGCCAGACAGGGGACCGGGGCCAACGTCCTGACTTTC.

The rearrangement uses TRBV15 and TRBJ2-1, with D maybe TRBD2 (5 bases). V shed 5 bases and J shed 9 bases, with 20 bases lying between them. CDR1 and CDR2 (germline): LNHNV, YYDKDF (reference sequence). The CDR3 is 15 amino acids. This CDR3 reads CATSEEARGLPEQFF. In nucleotides, the CDR3 is TGTGCCACCAGCGAAGAGGCCCGAGGGTTGCCTGAGCAGTTCTTC.

The chain uses TRBV27 and TRBJ1-2; no clear D gene. From germline, CDR1 is MNHEY and CDR2 SMNVEV (reference sequence). V was clipped by 8 bases and J by 0 bases, with 19 bases between them. The CDR3 consists of 16 residues. The CDR3 sequence: CASPESKQRTNYGYTF. The CDR3 coding sequence is TGTGCCAGCCCAGAATCAAAACAGAGAACTAACTATGGCTACACCTTC.

The rearrangement uses TRBV19 and TRBJ1-1; TRBD1 aligns across 12 bases. Germline V gives CDR1 LNHDA, CDR2 SQIVND (reference sequence). This CDR3 has 14 residues. V shed 7 bases and J 7 bases; nucleotides not matched to a gene: 7. The CDR3 coding sequence is TGTGCCAGTATAAGGGGACAGGGGGCGATTGAAGCTTTCTTT. Its protein is CASIRGQGAIEAFF.

As DNA, the CDR3 is TGTGCCAGCAGATTACAGGGGGGAGGCACTGAAGCTTTCTTT. Its protein product is CASRLQGGGTEAFF. The chain has TRBV7-9 and TRBJ1-1; 8 positions match TRBD1. Germline CDR1 and CDR2: SEHNR and FQNEAQ (reference sequence). The CDR3 runs 14 residues. J was trimmed by 4 bases and V by 6 bases; bases with no gene match: 7.

V gene TRBV7-9 combines with J gene TRBJ2-6, with 10 bases that match TRBD1. Germline-derived CDR1 and CDR2 are SEHNR and FQNEAQ (reference sequence). This CDR3 is built from 18 residues. Germline trimming cut 5 bases from V and 3 bases from J; bases unmatched to any gene: 10. As DNA, the CDR3 is TGTGCCAGCAGCAGAAGCCGGGACAGGGGATATGGGGCCAACGTCCTGACTTTC. This sequence encodes CASSRSRDRGYGANVLTF.

The chain is built from TRBV9 and TRBJ2-5; 8 positions agree with TRBD1. In germline, CDR1 is SGDLS, CDR2 YYNGEE. With V trimmed by 1 base and J by 4 bases, 3 bases remained unmatched. The CDR3 loop spans 14 amino acids. The DNA for the CDR3 is TGTGCCAGCAGCGTAACGACAGGGGTAGAGACCCAGTACTTC. This gives the protein CASSVTTGVETQYF.